One TCR beta chain is described in this entry. Under the authors' procedure: Quantification of nucleated cells was approximated via reference gene primer amplification. Assay: immunoSEQ multiplex PCR; the TCRdb copy retains only in-frame clones and omits some. That table supplies the V and J calls and clone size; D and trimming were determined from the DNA. The sample yields a few hundred thousand clones, over 75% seen once. These data originate in a study of blood T cell repertoires in COVID-19. Study as a whole: Acute-phase and convalescent COVID-19 samples originated in the United States, Italy and Spain. From T cells, B-cell-depleted T cells, or PBMCs came the material, which was cDNA or gDNA.

The germline V gene has CDR1 KGHSH and CDR2 LQKENI. The CDR3 is 14 amino acids. V dropped 3 bases and J dropped 4 bases, with 9 bases sitting between them. The rearrangement links TRBV18 to TRBJ2-2; D is perhaps TRBD2 (6 bases). Sequencing was carried out using peripheral blood. The sequence came from a man aged 50 to 60 with active or convalescent COVID-19. In DNA, the CDR3 is TGTGCCAGCTCACCGACTAGTACCACCGGGGAGCTGTTTTTT. As protein: CASSPTSTTGELFF. The complete variable domain, with remaining parts taken from reference TRBV18 and TRBJ2-2, reads NAGVMQNPRHLVRRRGQEARLRCSPMKGHSHVYWYRQLPEEGLKFMVYLQKENIIDESGMPKERFSAEFPKEGPSILRIQQVVRGDSAAYFCASSPTSTTGELFFGEGSRLTVL.